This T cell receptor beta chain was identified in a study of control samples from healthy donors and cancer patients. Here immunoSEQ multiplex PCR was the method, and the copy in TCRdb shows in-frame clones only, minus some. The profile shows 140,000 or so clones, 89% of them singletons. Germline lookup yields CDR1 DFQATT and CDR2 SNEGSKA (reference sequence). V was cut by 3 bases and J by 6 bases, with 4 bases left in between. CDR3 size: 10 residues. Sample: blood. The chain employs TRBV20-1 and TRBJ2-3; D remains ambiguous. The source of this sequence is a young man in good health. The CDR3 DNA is TGCAGTGCTAGCAGGGATACGCAGTATTTT. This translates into CSASRDTQYF.